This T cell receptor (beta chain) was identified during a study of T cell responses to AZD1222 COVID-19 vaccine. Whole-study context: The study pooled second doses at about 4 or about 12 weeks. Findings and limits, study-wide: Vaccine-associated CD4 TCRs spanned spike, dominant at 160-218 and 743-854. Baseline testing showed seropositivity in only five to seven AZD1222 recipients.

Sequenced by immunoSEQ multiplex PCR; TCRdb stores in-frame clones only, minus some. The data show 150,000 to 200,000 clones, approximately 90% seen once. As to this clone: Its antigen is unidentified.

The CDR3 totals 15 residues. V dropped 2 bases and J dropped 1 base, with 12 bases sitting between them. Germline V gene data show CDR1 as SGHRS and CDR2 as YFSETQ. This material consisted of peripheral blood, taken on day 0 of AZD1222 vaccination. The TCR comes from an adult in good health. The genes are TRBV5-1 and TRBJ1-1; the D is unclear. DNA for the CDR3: TGCGCCAGCAGCTTCATAGAGAGCCCGAACACTGAAGCTTTCTTT. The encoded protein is CASSFIESPNTEAFF.